A single sample is the source of the 25 T cell receptor beta chains below, sequenced in a study of T cells in Graves' hyperthyroidism and ophthalmopathy. Amplification targeted TCR beta CDR3 regions from RNA transcripts. RT-PCR in the first round (using the HTBI primer set) targeted the TCR CDR3. MiXCR, run by TCRdb on the multiplex PCR reads, gives a single entry per CDR3 protein. This table has approximately 250,000 distinct CDR3 sequences, approximately 23% appearing once. Sample: blood. These receptor sequences come from a woman aged 40 to 55 with Graves' ophthalmopathy.

The chain uses TRBV15 and TRBJ1-1; D uncertain. The CDR3 length is 16 residues. Germline V lookup: CDR1 LNHNV, CDR2 YYDKDF (reference sequence). Trimming took 3 bases from V and 0 from J, leaving 14 bases between them. CDR3: CATSSSNAGLNTEAFF. The CDR3 bases are TGTGCCACCAGCAGCTCGAATGCAGGATTGAACACTGAAGCTTTCTTT.

V gene TRBV6-1 combines with J gene TRBJ1-3; no clear D gene. The CDR3 is 14 residues long. In germline, CDR1 is MNHNS, CDR2 SASEGT. V was pared by 6 bases and J by 0 bases, with 9 bases between. The CDR3 spells CASSSPLSGNTIYF. The DNA of the CDR3 is TGTGCCAGCAGCTCGCCTCTCTCTGGAAACACCATATATTTT.

This clonotype was counted at least ten times. The V gene is TRBV5-1, the J gene TRBJ2-5; 7 nucleotides line up with TRBD1. The V gene end was trimmed by 3 bases and the J gene end by 2 bases; junction bases not matched to a gene: 4. Germline CDR1 reads SGHRS; CDR2 reads YFSETQ. The CDR3 has 14 amino acids. The CDR3 loop is CASSYTGDQETQYF. The DNA of the CDR3 is TGCGCCAGCAGCTATACAGGGGATCAAGAGACCCAGTACTTC.

This clonotype was detected ten times or more. The chain is built from TRBV12-3 or TRBV12-4 and TRBJ1-2; TRBD1 might be the D (5 bases). The ends were cut back, 7 bases at V and 7 bases at J, with 16 bases in the middle. This CDR3 region has 13 residues. This CDR3 is CASKLSGGAGYTF. The CDR3 nucleotides are TGTGCCAGCAAACTATCAGGTGGGGCTGGCTACACCTTC.

The chain uses TRBV12-3 or TRBV12-4 and TRBJ2-5, with TRBD2 matching 10 bases. Trimming removed 0 bases from V and 5 bases from J; junction bases left unmatched: 6. The CDR3 covers 16 residues. The CDR3 loop reads CASSLALAGVVETQYF. The CDR3 DNA follows: TGTGCCAGCAGTTTAGCCCTAGCGGGAGTCGTGGAGACCCAGTACTTC.

This clonotype showed up many times. V is TRBV6-1 and J is TRBJ2-7; maybe TRBD1 (6 bases). CDR1 and CDR2 from the germline V gene are MNHNS and SASEGT. Trimming cost V 1 base and J 3 bases, with 16 bases left between them. The CDR3 sequence is 16 residues long. CDR3 residues: CASSEGAGVPIYEQYF. The DNA of the CDR3 is TGTGCCAGCAGTGAAGGGGCAGGGGTCCCAATCTACGAGCAGTACTTC.

This clonotype was seen ten or more times. The chain employs TRBV20-1 and TRBJ1-1; D not certain. The germline gives CDR1 DFQATT, CDR2 SNEGSKA (reference sequence). This CDR3 region has 12 residues. V was shortened by 6 bases and J by 1 base, with 9 bases between the two germline ends. The CDR3 loop reads CSASAGNTEAFF. The CDR3 nucleotides are TGCAGTGCGAGTGCAGGGAACACTGAAGCTTTCTTT.

This chain joins TRBV12-3 or TRBV12-4 and TRBJ2-7; D is unresolved. The CDR3 sequence is 15 residues long. V dropped 5 bases and J dropped 2 bases, with 16 bases sitting between them. The CDR3 loop reads CASSPTGWLTYEQYF. The CDR3 DNA follows: TGTGCCAGCAGTCCTACGGGTTGGTTAACCTACGAGCAGTACTTC.

In this sample, this clonotype turned up many times. The chain uses TRBV11-2 and TRBJ1-2; perhaps TRBD1 as D (5 bases). Trimming shortened V by 2 bases and J by 5 bases, and 21 bases separated the two germline ends. The CDR3 contains 17 residues. CDR1 SGHAT and CDR2 FQNNGV come from the germline V gene. CDR3 nucleotide sequence: TGTGCCAGCAGCTTATCCGGTGGCCCCGGGGGAGAGTATGGCTACACCTTC. Translated, it gives CASSLSGGPGGEYGYTF.

This clonotype appeared many times. The genes are TRBV5-1 and TRBJ2-5, with TRBD2 as a possible D gene (5 bases). The CDR3 contains 15 residues. The V end was cut by 0 bases, the J end by 2 bases, with 11 bases between. The V gene's germline CDR1 is SGHRS and CDR2 YFSETQ. The DNA of the CDR3 is TGCGCCAGCAGCTTGGTCACCAGGACTCAAGAGACCCAGTACTTC. It encodes CASSLVTRTQETQYF.

This clonotype was detected ten times or more. The rearrangement links TRBV28 to TRBJ2-7; unclear D gene. CDR1 and CDR2 from the germline V gene are MDHEN and SYDVKM. This CDR3 spans 13 amino acids. V lost 5 bases to trimming and J lost 4 bases, with 12 bases between them. In nucleotides, the CDR3 is TGTGCCAGCAGTCCCCGGCCACCTTACGAGCAGTACTTC. This codes for CASSPRPPYEQYF.

The chain couples TRBV6-2 or TRBV6-3 to TRBJ1-2, with D possibly being TRBD1 (6 bases). With 5 bases removed from V and 0 bases from J, the gap between germline ends came to 10 bases. Germline V gene lookup returns CDR1 MNHEY and CDR2 SVGEGT. The CDR3 consists of 14 residues. For the CDR3, the DNA is TGTGCCAGCAGTAAGTGGGGGCCTAACTATGGCTACACCTTC. Protein product: CASSKWGPNYGYTF.

This clonotype was counted many times. The chain recombines TRBV19 with TRBJ1-1; D remains unclear. This CDR3 has 10 residues. The ends were cut back, 5 bases at V and 7 bases at J, with 5 bases in the middle. Germline V gene data show CDR1 as LNHDA and CDR2 as SQIVND (reference sequence). DNA for the CDR3: TGTGCCAGTAGTCGAGGTGAAGCTTTCTTT. This encodes CASSRGEAFF.

This clonotype was found many times. V usage is TRBV19 and J usage is TRBJ1-1; tentative D call: TRBD1 (6 bases). Trimming took off 6 bases at V and 0 bases at J, with 14 bases between the two ends. The germline V gene has CDR1 LNHDA and CDR2 SQIVND (reference sequence). The CDR3 covers 15 residues. CDR3 sequence: CASSLGTSMNTEAFF. DNA for the CDR3: TGTGCCAGTAGCCTCGGGACATCGATGAACACTGAAGCTTTCTTT.

This clonotype was counted ten times or more. This chain joins TRBV20-1 and TRBJ1-5; D may be TRBD1 (6 bases). CDR3 length: 15 residues. The V end was cut by 1 base, the J end by 0 bases, with 10 bases between. In germline, CDR1 is DFQATT, CDR2 SNEGSKA (reference sequence). DNA of the CDR3: TGCAGTGCTAGAGTGAGGGGGAGTAGCAATCAGCCCCAGCATTTT. Amino acid sequence: CSARVRGSSNQPQHF.

There are many counts of this clonotype. The CDR3 DNA follows: TGTGCCAGCAGTTTACAGGGAGGCACTGAAGCTTTCTTT. Translated: CASSLQGGTEAFF. The chain has TRBV6-5 and TRBJ1-1; a weak D match, TRBD1 (6 bases). V gave up 4 bases and J gave up 4 bases, with 10 bases separating them. CDR3 length: 13 amino acids. CDR1 and CDR2 (germline): MNHEY, SVGAGI.

This clonotype was found many times. The V and J genes are TRBV20-1 and TRBJ2-5, with 7 bases that match TRBD2. V shed 3 bases, J shed 3 bases, and the junction held 4 bases outside the gene matches. The germline gives CDR1 DFQATT, CDR2 SNEGSKA (reference sequence). The CDR3 has 13 amino acids. The CDR3 bases are TGCAGTGCTAGGCGGGAGCCCGAAGAGACCCAGTACTTC. It specifies CSARREPEETQYF.

This clonotype was observed many times. This chain connects TRBV6-8 to TRBJ2-5; 9 positions match TRBD1. V lost 6 bases to trimming and J lost 5 bases; unmatched junction nucleotides: 13. This CDR3 contains 16 residues. Germline CDR1 MNHGY, CDR2 SAAAGT. CDR3 sequence: CASRRRPGQGKETQYF. The CDR3 bases are TGTGCCAGCAGGCGAAGACCGGGACAGGGTAAGGAGACCCAGTACTTC.

This clonotype was detected many times. The V call is TRBV28, the J call TRBJ1-5; the D is unclear. Trimming took off 4 bases at V and 1 base at J, with 8 bases between the two ends. This CDR3 has 14 residues. Germline V CDR1 and CDR2: MDHEN, SYDVKM. The CDR3 loop is CASSWPYSNQPQHF. CDR3 coding DNA: TGTGCCAGCAGTTGGCCGTACAGCAATCAGCCCCAGCATTTT.

The gene calls are TRBV6-2 or TRBV6-3 and TRBJ1-2, with no clear D. V was cut by 5 bases and J by 8 bases, with 18 bases left in between. The CDR3 runs to 14 residues. Germline-derived CDR1 and CDR2 are MNHEY and SVGEGT. CDR3 DNA sequence: TGTGCCAGCAGTCGCACATACGTTGCAGAAGGCTACACCTTC. It yields the protein CASSRTYVAEGYTF.

This clonotype has at least ten counts. The chain is built from TRBV19 and TRBJ2-2, with 9 bases that match TRBD2. This CDR3 contains 14 residues. The V gene end was trimmed by 7 bases and the J gene end by 4 bases; junction bases not matched to a gene: 4. From germline, CDR1 is LNHDA and CDR2 SQIVND (reference sequence). The chain's CDR3 is CASMVAGATGELFF. In DNA form, the CDR3 reads TGTGCCAGTATGGTAGCGGGAGCCACCGGGGAGCTGTTTTTT.

Notes on this clonotype: Likely a read error: the CDR3 ends without its conserved phenylalanine or tryptophan. The DNA is omitted, as the CDR3 cannot be located on it reliably, and the CDR3 follows TCRdb's listing. CDR3 loop: CASGGLAG. The chain carries TRBV11-2 and TRBJ2-7; TRBD2 was called by the table and not checked on the DNA. CDR1 and CDR2 from the germline V gene are SGHAT and FQNNGV. The CDR3 extends over 8 residues, inclusive of both ends.

This clonotype was seen a few times. V usage is TRBV5-1 and J usage is TRBJ2-7; TRBD1 aligns across 11 bases. Germline V gene lookup returns CDR1 SGHRS and CDR2 YFSETQ. The CDR3 extends over 15 amino acids. With V trimmed by 4 bases and J by 5 bases, 8 bases remained unmatched. CDR3 sequence reads: CASSRTGGVRDEQYF. The CDR3 DNA is TGCGCCAGCAGCCGGACAGGGGGCGTTCGGGACGAGCAGTACTTC.

This rearrangement joins TRBV6-1 to TRBJ2-7; no clear D gene. Germline CDR1 MNHNS, CDR2 SASEGT. The CDR3 is made up of 11 amino acids. With 3 bases removed from V and 11 bases from J, the gap between germline ends came to 11 bases. The CDR3 here is CASSDYTQEYF. CDR3 nucleotide sequence: TGTGCCAGCAGTGATTATACTCAGGAGTACTTC.

This chain joins TRBV6-2 or TRBV6-3 and TRBJ2-2; 11 positions agree with TRBD1. The CDR3 spans 20 residues. CDR1 MNHEY and CDR2 SVGEGT come from the germline V gene. V shed 5 bases and J 2 bases; nucleotides not matched to a gene: 16. CDR3 nucleotides: TGTGCCAGCAGTATCCCCGGCTCCTGGGACAGGGGGAGAAACACCGGGGAGCTGTTTTTT. Translated: CASSIPGSWDRGRNTGELFF.